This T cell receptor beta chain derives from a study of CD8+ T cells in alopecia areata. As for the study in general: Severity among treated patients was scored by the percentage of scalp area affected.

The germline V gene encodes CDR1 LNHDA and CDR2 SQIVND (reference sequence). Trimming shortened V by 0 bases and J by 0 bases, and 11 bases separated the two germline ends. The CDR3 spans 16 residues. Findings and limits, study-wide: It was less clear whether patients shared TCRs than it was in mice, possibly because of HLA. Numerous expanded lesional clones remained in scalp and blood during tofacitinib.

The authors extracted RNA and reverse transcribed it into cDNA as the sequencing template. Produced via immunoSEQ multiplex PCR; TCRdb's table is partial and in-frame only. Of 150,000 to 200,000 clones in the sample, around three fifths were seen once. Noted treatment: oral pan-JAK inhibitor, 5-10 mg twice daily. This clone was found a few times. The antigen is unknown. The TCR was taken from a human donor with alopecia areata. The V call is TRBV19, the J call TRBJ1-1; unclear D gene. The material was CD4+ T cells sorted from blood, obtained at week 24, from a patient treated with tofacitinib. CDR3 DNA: TGTGCCAGTAGTATAGATCCAGGCTTCATGAACACTGAAGCTTTCTTT. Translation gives CASSIDPGFMNTEAFF.